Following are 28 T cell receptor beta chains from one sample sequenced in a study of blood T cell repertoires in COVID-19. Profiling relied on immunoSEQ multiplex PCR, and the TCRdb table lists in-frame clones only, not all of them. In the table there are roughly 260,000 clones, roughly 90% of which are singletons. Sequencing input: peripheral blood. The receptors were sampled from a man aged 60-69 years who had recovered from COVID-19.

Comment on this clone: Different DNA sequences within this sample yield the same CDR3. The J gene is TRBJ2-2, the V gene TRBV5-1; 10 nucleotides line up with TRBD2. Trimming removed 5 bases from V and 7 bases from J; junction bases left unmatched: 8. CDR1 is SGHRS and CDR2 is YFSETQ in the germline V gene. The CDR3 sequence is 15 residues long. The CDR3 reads CASSLSGGAVGELFF. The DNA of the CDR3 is TGCGCCAGCAGTTTAAGCGGGGGGGCCGTCGGGGAGCTGTTTTTT.

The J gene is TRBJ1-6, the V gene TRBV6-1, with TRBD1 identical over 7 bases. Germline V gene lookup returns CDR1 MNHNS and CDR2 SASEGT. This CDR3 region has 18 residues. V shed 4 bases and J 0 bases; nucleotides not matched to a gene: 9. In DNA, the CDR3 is TGTGCCAGCAGTGGGGGAGCCAAGGGGGCCTCCTATAATTCACCCCTCCACTTT. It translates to CASSGGAKGASYNSPLHF.

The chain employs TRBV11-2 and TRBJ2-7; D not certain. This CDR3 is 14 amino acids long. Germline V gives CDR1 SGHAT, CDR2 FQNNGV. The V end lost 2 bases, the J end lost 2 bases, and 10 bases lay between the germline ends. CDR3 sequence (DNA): TGTGCCAGCAGCTTATTAGCCGGTCCCTACGAGCAGTACTTC. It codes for CASSLLAGPYEQYF.

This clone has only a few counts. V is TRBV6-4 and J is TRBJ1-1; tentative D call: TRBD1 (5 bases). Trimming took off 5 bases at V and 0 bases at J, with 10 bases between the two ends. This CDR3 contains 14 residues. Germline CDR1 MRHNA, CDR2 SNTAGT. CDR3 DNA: TGTGCCAGCAGTCCGACAGTTCTGAACACTGAAGCTTTCTTT. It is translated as CASSPTVLNTEAFF.

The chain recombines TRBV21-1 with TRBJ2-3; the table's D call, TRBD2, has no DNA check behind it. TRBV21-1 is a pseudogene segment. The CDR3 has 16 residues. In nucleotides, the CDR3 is TGTGCCAGCAGCAAAAAAGTCCGGCGGTCCACAGATACGCAGTATTTT. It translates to CASSKKVRRSTDTQYF.

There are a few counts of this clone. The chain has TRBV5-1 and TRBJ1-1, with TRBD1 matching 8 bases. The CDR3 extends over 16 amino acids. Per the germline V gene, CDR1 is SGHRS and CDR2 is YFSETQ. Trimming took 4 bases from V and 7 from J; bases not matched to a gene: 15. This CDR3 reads CASSLTTGEENYEAFF. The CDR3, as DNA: TGCGCCAGCAGCCTTACGACAGGGGAGGAGAACTATGAAGCTTTCTTT. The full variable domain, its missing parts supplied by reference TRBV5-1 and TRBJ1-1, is KAGVTQTPRYLIKTRGQQVTLSCSPISGHRSVSWYQQTPGQGLQFLFEYFSETQRNKGNFPGRFSGRQFSNSRSEMNVSTLELGDSALYLCASSLTTGEENYEAFFGQGTRLTVV.

The CDR3 DNA reads TGTGCCTCCCGGCAGGGGGGCTACGAGCAGTACTTC. Translation gives CASRQGGYEQYF. The chain has TRBV30 and TRBJ2-7, with a tentative D call TRBD1 (7 bases). This CDR3 region has 12 residues. In germline, CDR1 is GTSNPN, CDR2 SVGIG (reference sequence). The germline V and J ends were trimmed by 7 bases and 3 bases, with 13 bases remaining between them.

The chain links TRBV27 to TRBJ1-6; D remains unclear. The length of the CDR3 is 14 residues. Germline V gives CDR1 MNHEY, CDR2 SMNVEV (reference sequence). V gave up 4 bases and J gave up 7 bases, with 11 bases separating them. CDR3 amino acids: CASSYSSTNSPLHF. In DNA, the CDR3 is TGTGCCAGCAGTTATTCCTCAACAAATTCACCCCTCCACTTT.

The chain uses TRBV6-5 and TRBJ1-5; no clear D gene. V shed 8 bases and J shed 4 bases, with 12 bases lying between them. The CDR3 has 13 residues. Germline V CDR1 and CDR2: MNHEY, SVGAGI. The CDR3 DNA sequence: TGTGCCAGCTGGCCTGCATGGAATCAGCCCCAGCATTTT. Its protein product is CASWPAWNQPQHF.

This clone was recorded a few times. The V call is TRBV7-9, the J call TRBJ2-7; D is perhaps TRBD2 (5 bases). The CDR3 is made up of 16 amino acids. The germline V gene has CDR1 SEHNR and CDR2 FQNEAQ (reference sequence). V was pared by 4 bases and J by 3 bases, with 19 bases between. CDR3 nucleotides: TGTGCCAGCAGCTCCCTCGATCCCCGAGGGTTCTACGAGCAGTACTTC. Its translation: CASSSLDPRGFYEQYF.

The CDR3 is CATSEDDRGAEAFF. Here the CDR3 DNA reads TGTGCCACCAGTGAGGATGACAGGGGGGCTGAAGCTTTCTTT. This chain uses TRBV24-1 with TRBJ1-1; 9 bases are shared with TRBD1. After removal of 4 bases from V and 6 bases from J, the junction contained 5 bases not matched to a gene. This CDR3 is 14 amino acids long. The germline V gene has CDR1 KGHDR and CDR2 SFDVKD.

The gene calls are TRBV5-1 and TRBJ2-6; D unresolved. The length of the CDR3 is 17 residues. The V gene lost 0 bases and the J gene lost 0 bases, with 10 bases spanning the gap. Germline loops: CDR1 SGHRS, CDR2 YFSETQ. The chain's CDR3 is CASSLAGGRSGANVLTF. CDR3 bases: TGCGCCAGCAGCTTGGCCGGCGGCCGCTCTGGGGCCAACGTCCTGACTTTC.

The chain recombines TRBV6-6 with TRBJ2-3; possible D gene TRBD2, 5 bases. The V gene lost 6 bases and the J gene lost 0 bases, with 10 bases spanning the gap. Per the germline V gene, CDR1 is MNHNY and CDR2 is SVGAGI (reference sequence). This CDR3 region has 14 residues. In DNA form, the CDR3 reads TGTGCCAGCAGAAGACTATCAAGCACAGATACGCAGTATTTT. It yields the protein CASRRLSSTDTQYF.

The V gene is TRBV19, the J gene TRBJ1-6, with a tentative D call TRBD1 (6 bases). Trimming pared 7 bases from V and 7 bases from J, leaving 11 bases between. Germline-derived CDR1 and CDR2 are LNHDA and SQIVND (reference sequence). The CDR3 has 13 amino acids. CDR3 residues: CASKGQGNSPLHF. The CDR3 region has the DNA TGTGCCAGTAAAGGGCAGGGGAATTCACCCCTCCACTTT. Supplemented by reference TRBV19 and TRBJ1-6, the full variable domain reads DGGITQSPKYLFRKEGQNVTLSCEQNLNHDAMYWYRQDPGQGLRLIYYSQIVNDFQKGDIAEGYSVSREKKESFPLTVTSAQKNPTAFYLCASKGQGNSPLHFGNGTRLTVT.

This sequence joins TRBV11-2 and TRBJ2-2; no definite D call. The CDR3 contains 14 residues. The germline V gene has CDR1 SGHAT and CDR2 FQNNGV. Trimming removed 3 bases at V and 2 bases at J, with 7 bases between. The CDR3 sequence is CASSLTANTGELFF. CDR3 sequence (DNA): TGTGCCAGCAGCTTGACTGCTAACACCGGGGAGCTGTTTTTT.

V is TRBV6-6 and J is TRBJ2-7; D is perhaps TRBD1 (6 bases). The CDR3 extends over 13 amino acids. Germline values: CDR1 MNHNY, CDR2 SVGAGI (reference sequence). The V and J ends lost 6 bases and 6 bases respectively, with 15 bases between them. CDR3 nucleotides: TGTGCCAGCAGAAACACAGGGTTAGGCGAGCAGTACTTC. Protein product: CASRNTGLGEQYF.

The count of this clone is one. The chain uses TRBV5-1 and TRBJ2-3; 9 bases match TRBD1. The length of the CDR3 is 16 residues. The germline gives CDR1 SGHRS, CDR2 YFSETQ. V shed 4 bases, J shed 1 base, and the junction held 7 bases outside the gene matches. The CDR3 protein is CASSTDRDRGTDTQYF. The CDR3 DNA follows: TGCGCCAGCAGCACCGACCGGGACAGGGGCACAGATACGCAGTATTTT.

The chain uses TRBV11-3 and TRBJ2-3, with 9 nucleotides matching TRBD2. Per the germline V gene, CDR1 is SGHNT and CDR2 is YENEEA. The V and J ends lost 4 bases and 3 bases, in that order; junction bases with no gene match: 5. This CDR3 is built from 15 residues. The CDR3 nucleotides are TGTGCCAGCAGCTATTCTAGCGGGGCGACAGATACGCAGTATTTT. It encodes CASSYSSGATDTQYF.

CDR3: CASSLGGGETQYF. CDR3 in DNA: TGTGCCAGCAGCTTAGGAGGTGGAGAGACCCAGTACTTC. J is TRBJ2-5 and V is TRBV7-2; D remains unclear. The CDR3 runs 13 residues. Trimming took 1 base from V and 4 from J, leaving 7 bases between them. In germline, CDR1 is SGHTA, CDR2 FQGNSA.

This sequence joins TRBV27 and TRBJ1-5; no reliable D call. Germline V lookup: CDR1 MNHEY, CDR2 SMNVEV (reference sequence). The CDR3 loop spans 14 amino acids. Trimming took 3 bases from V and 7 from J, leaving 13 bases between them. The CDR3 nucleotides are TGTGCCAGCAGTTTCGTCGGCAGAGGGCAGCCCCAGCATTTT. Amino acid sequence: CASSFVGRGQPQHF.

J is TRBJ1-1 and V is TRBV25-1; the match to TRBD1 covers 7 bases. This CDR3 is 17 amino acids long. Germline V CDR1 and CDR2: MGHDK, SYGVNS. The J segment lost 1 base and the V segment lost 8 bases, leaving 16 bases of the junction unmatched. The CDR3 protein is CASLYILSTGKNTEAFF. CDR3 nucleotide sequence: TGTGCCAGCCTATACATCCTGTCGACAGGGAAGAACACTGAAGCTTTCTTT.

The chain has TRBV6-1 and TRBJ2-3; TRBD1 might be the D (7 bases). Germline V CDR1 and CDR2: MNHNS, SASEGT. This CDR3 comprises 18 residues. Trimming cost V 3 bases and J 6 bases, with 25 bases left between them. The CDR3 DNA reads TGTGCCAGCAGTGATAAACAGGGGAGGATAGGTAGCCTCGATACGCAGTATTTT. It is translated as CASSDKQGRIGSLDTQYF.

CDR3 nucleotide sequence: TGTGCCAGCAGCCAAGATCCGTCAGGCCCTTCACCCCTCCACTTT. This gives the protein CASSQDPSGPSPLHF. The chain combines TRBV4-2 with TRBJ1-6; D not certain. The CDR3 sequence is 15 residues long. V was cut by 0 bases and J by 9 bases, with 12 bases left in between. In germline, CDR1 is LGHNA, CDR2 YNFKEQ.

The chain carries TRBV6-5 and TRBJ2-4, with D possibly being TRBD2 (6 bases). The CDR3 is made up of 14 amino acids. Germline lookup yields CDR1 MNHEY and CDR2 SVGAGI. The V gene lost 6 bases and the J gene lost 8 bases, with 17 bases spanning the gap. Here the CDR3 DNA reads TGTGCCAGCAGGGAGGGGCGGCTGGCGGACATTCAGTACTTC. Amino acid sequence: CASREGRLADIQYF.

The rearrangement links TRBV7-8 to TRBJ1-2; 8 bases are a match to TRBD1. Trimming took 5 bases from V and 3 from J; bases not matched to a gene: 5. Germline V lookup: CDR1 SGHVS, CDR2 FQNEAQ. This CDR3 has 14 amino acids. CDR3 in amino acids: CASSHEGQDYGYTF. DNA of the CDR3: TGTGCCAGCAGCCATGAGGGACAGGACTATGGCTACACCTTC.

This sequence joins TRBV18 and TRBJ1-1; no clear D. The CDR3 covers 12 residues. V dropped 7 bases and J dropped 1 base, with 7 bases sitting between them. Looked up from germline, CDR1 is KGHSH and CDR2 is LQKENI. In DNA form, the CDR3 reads TGTGCCAGCTTCCCGGGGAACACTGAAGCTTTCTTT. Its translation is CASFPGNTEAFF.

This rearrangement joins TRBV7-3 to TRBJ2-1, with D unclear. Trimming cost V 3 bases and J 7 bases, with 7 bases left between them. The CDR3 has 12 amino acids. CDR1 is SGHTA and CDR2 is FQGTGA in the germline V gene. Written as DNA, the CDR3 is TGTGCCAGCAGCTTGAGGATGAATGAGCAGTTCTTC. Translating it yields CASSLRMNEQFF. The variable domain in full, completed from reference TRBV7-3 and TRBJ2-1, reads GAGVSQTPSNKVTEKGKYVELRCDPISGHTALYWYRQSLGQGPEFLIYFQGTGAADDSGLPNDRFFAVRPEGSVSTLKIQRTERGDSAVYLCASSLRMNEQFFGPGTRLTVL.

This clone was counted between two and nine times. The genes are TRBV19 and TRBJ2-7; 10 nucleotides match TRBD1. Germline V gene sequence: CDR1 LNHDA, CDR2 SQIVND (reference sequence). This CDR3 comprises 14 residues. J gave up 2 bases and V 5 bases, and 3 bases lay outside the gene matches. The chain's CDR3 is CASSPGTGAYEQYF. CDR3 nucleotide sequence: TGTGCCAGTAGTCCCGGGACAGGGGCCTACGAGCAGTACTTC.